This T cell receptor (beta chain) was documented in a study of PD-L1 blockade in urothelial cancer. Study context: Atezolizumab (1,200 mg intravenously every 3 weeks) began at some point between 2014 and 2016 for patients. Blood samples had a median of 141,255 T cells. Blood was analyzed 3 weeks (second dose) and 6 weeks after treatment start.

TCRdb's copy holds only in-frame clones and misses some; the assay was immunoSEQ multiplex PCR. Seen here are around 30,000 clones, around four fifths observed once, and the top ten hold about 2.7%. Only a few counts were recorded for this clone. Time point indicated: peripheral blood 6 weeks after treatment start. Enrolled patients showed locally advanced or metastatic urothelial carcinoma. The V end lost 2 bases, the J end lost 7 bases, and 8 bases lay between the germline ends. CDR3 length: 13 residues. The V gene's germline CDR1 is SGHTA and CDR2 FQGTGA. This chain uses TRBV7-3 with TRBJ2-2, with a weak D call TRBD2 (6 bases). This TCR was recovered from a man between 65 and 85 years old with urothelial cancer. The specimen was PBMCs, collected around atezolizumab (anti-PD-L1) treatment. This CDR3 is CASSLQGGGELFF. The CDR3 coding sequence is TGTGCCAGCAGCTTACAGGGAGGCGGGGAGCTGTTTTTT.